What follows are 22 T cell receptor beta chains derived from one specimen sequenced in a study of T cells in Graves' hyperthyroidism and ophthalmopathy. TCR beta CDR3 region amplification was performed from RNA transcripts. With the HTBI primer set, the TCR CDR3 went through a first round of RT-PCR. TCRdb processed the multiplex PCR reads anew with MiXCR; each CDR3 protein has one entry. This table has 550,000 to 850,000 distinct CDR3 sequences, roughly a sixth appearing once. Sequences were obtained from blood. The receptors derive from a woman aged 50 to 60 with Graves' hyperthyroidism that later progressed to Graves' ophthalmopathy.

This clonotype was seen ten or more times. The CDR3 region has the DNA TGTGCCAGCAGCCAAGATTTGCTAGCGGGGGGCCGAGGGCAGTTCTTC. The encoded protein is CASSQDLLAGGRGQFF. The chain carries TRBV3-1 and TRBJ2-1; 11 positions agree with TRBD2. The CDR3 has 16 amino acids. Trimming removed 0 bases from V and 12 bases from J; junction bases left unmatched: 10. The germline V gene encodes CDR1 LGHDT and CDR2 YNNKEL (reference sequence).

This sequence joins TRBV5-1 and TRBJ1-1, with TRBD1 matching over 7 bases. The CDR3 has 16 residues. Trimming cost V 4 bases and J 7 bases; bases outside gene matches: 16. Germline V lookup: CDR1 SGHRS, CDR2 YFSETQ. The CDR3 DNA is TGCGCCAGCAGCATGGGGGTTCGACAGGGTCTGGGTGAAGCTTTCTTT. It encodes CASSMGVRQGLGEAFF.

In its sample, this clonotype was seen many times. The chain is built from TRBV5-8 and TRBJ2-7, with D unresolved. Between the trimmed V and J ends, which lost 0 bases and 4 bases, there was a span of 8 bases. The CDR3 sequence is 13 residues long. Germline lookup yields CDR1 SGHTS and CDR2 YDEGEE. The DNA of the CDR3 is TGTGCCAGCAGCTTGGGGCGGCTGTACGAGCAGTACTTC. As protein: CASSLGRLYEQYF.

This clonotype was seen at least ten times. The chain has TRBV3-1 and TRBJ1-2; TRBD1 aligns across 7 bases. Germline CDR1 and CDR2: LGHDT and YNNKEL (reference sequence). The CDR3 loop spans 15 amino acids. Trimming at V came to 2 bases and at J to 2 bases, leaving 5 bases not matched to a gene. The CDR3 region has the DNA TGTGCCAGCAGCCAAAAACAGGGGACAAACTATGGCTACACCTTC. It encodes CASSQKQGTNYGYTF.

A few counts support this clonotype. One end of the junction fails to match germline, which may point to a read error. The chain is built from TRBV13 and TRBJ2-1, with no clear D. The CDR3 totals 16 residues. The germline gives CDR1 PRHDT, CDR2 FYEKMQ (reference sequence). The CDR3 coding sequence is TGTGCCAGCAGCTTGTTCTCCCGAGCCTTCTACAATGAGCGGTTCTTC. Protein: CASSLFSRAFYNERFF.

This clonotype has ten or more counts. The chain joins TRBV12-3 or TRBV12-4 to TRBJ1-2, with TRBD1 matching 12 bases. After removal of 10 bases from V and 6 bases from J, the junction contained 6 bases not matched to a gene. This CDR3 has 13 residues. The CDR3 bases are TGTGCCATCGGGACAGGGGGCATAGATGGCTACACCTTC. Protein product: CAIGTGGIDGYTF.

This clonotype was counted a few times. The chain is built from TRBV19 and TRBJ2-1; tentative D call: TRBD1 (5 bases). Trimming stripped 4 bases from V and 5 bases from J, with 18 bases between. The CDR3 loop spans 16 amino acids. CDR1 is LNHDA and CDR2 is SQIVND in the germline V gene (reference sequence). The CDR3 DNA sequence: TGTGCCAGTAGTAATCCGGGCAGGGTCTCGGACAATGAGCAGTTCTTC. Translation gives CASSNPGRVSDNEQFF. Complete variable domain (other parts from reference TRBV19 and TRBJ2-1): DGGITQSPKYLFRKEGQNVTLSCEQNLNHDAMYWYRQDPGQGLRLIYYSQIVNDFQKGDIAEGYSVSREKKESFPLTVTSAQKNPTAFYLCASSNPGRVSDNEQFFGPGTRLTVL.

The V and J genes are TRBV7-2 and TRBJ1-2, with TRBD1 as a possible D gene (5 bases). Germline CDR1 is SGHTA and CDR2 is FQGNSA. This CDR3 is built from 15 residues. Trimming took 0 bases from V and 0 from J, leaving 8 bases between them. The CDR3 loop is CASSLASGSNYGYTF. In DNA, the CDR3 is TGTGCCAGCAGCTTAGCTTCAGGGTCTAACTATGGCTACACCTTC.

This clonotype appeared a few times. J is TRBJ1-2 and V is TRBV28; D possibly corresponds to TRBD1 (5 bases). V lost 8 bases and J lost 2, with 15 bases in between. This CDR3 has 14 amino acids. Germline V gives CDR1 MDHEN, CDR2 SYDVKM. Here the CDR3 reads CASDVGTGNYGYTF. In nucleotides, the CDR3 is TGTGCCAGCGACGTCGGAACAGGAAACTATGGCTACACCTTC.

The chain combines TRBV7-3 with TRBJ2-1, with TRBD2 identical over 8 bases. V dropped 2 bases and J dropped 9; count of bases not matched to a gene: 6. The CDR3 sequence is 14 residues long. In germline, CDR1 is SGHTA, CDR2 FQGTGA. CDR3 amino acids: CASSLGTGRGEQFF. The CDR3, as DNA: TGTGCCAGCAGCTTAGGAACCGGGAGGGGTGAGCAGTTCTTC.

This clonotype was found many times. The chain combines TRBV11-2 with TRBJ2-1; no reliable D call. In germline, CDR1 is SGHAT, CDR2 FQNNGV. CDR3 length: 13 amino acids. Trimming left V 6 bases short and J 3 bases short, with 9 bases between. The CDR3 region has the DNA TGTGCCAGCAGGTTTAACCGCTACAATGAGCAGTTCTTC. It specifies CASRFNRYNEQFF.

This clonotype was observed a handful of times. The chain recombines TRBV30 with TRBJ1-6; D gene ambiguous. CDR3 length: 14 amino acids. Germline CDR1 reads GTSNPN; CDR2 reads SVGIG (reference sequence). V lost 0 bases, J lost 5 bases, and 8 bases lay in between. DNA of the CDR3: TGTGCCTGGAGTGTACGCCGTGATAATTCACCCCTCCACTTT. It encodes CAWSVRRDNSPLHF.

The table lists this clonotype with many counts. This chain links TRBV20-1 with TRBJ2-3, with TRBD2 matching over 8 bases. The length of the CDR3 is 15 residues. Germline trimming cut 6 bases from V and 2 bases from J; bases unmatched to any gene: 10. Per germline, CDR1 DFQATT and CDR2 SNEGSKA (reference sequence). The CDR3 spells CSASTSAYTTDTQYF. The CDR3 DNA is TGCAGTGCCTCGACTAGCGCCTATACCACAGATACGCAGTATTTT.

This clonotype has more than one count but fewer than ten. The rearrangement uses TRBV5-1 and TRBJ1-6; D not resolved. The germline V gene has CDR1 SGHRS and CDR2 YFSETQ. The V end was cut by 1 base, the J end by 0 bases, with 8 bases between. The CDR3 covers 16 residues. CDR3 coding DNA: TGCGCCAGCAGCTTGTTGGAGAGCTCCTATAATTCACCCCTCCACTTT. It yields the protein CASSLLESSYNSPLHF.

The chain employs TRBV6-1 and TRBJ1-5; D not certain. Germline loops: CDR1 MNHNS, CDR2 SASEGT. The V gene lost 6 bases and the J gene lost 0 bases, with 12 bases spanning the gap. This CDR3 has 15 amino acids. CDR3 sequence reads: CASRNIISSNQPQHF. The CDR3 DNA reads TGTGCCAGCAGGAACATCATCTCTAGCAATCAGCCCCAGCATTTT.

The chain is built from TRBV4-1 and TRBJ2-3, with D maybe TRBD1 (5 bases). Germline V gene lookup returns CDR1 MGHRA and CDR2 YSYEKL. V was clipped by 0 bases and J by 0 bases, with 13 bases between them. The CDR3 runs to 17 residues. The CDR3 bases are TGCGCCAGCAGCCAAGATCTTACAGGATCTAGCACAGATACGCAGTATTTT. Translating it yields CASSQDLTGSSTDTQYF.

CDR3 nucleotides: TGTGCCAGCAGCACTTACCAGGGGTCGGGCTATGGCTACACCTTC. This sequence encodes CASSTYQGSGYGYTF. V usage is TRBV9 and J usage is TRBJ1-2; weak D call: TRBD1 (6 bases). The germline V gene has CDR1 SGDLS and CDR2 YYNGEE. Trimming took 4 bases from V and 4 from J, leaving 17 bases between them. This CDR3 is 15 amino acids long.

This clonotype was seen ten or more times. One junction end does not reproduce the germline sequence, and a read error may be involved. The V gene is TRBV7-9, the J gene TRBJ1-5; D gene uncertain. The germline gives CDR1 SEHNR, CDR2 FQNEAQ (reference sequence). This CDR3 is built from 15 residues. CDR3 bases: TGCGCCAGCAGCTTGGCTGGACGGGGCAATCAGCCCCAGCATTTT. Its protein is CASSLAGRGNQPQHF.

This clonotype was picked up many times. V is TRBV3-1 and J is TRBJ2-7; 9 nucleotides match TRBD1. From germline, CDR1 is LGHDT and CDR2 YNNKEL (reference sequence). CDR3 length: 13 amino acids. V trimming: 8 bases; J trimming: 5 bases; junction bases outside the gene matches: 7. CDR3 DNA: TGTGCCAGCGCCCGGGACAGGGTCCACGAGCAGTACTTC. Translating gives CASARDRVHEQYF.

This clonotype was observed a few times. In DNA, the CDR3 is TGTGCCAGCAGCTTAGCGAAGGGTTGGGGACAGGTCTACGAGCAGTACTTC. It is translated as CASSLAKGWGQVYEQYF. The J gene is TRBJ2-7, the V gene TRBV7-8; 8 bases align to TRBD1. The germline V gene has CDR1 SGHVS and CDR2 FQNEAQ. There are 17 residues in the CDR3. V was pared by 0 bases and J by 3 bases, with 10 bases of the junction left unmatched. Full variable domain (missing parts from reference TRBV7-8 and TRBJ2-7): GAGVSQSPRYKVAKRGQDVALRCDPISGHVSLFWYQQALGQGPEFLTYFQNEAQLDKSGLPSDRFFAERPEGSVSTLKIQRTQQEDSAVYLCASSLAKGWGQVYEQYFGPGTRLTVT.

This chain connects TRBV19 to TRBJ2-2; D is unresolved. Germline loops: CDR1 LNHDA, CDR2 SQIVND (reference sequence). CDR3 length equals 10 residues. The V gene lost 5 bases and the J gene lost 6 bases, with 1 base spanning the gap. The DNA of the CDR3 is TGTGCCAGTAGTGCCGGGGAGCTGTTTTTT. It specifies CASSAGELFF.

This clonotype has only a few counts. This chain connects TRBV14 to TRBJ2-3, with 9 bases lining up with TRBD1. CDR3 length: 16 amino acids. The germline V gene encodes CDR1 SGHDN and CDR2 FVKESK. V shed 4 bases and J 1 base; nucleotides not matched to a gene: 6. CDR3 sequence reads: CASSPTGTGRTDTQYF. The CDR3 DNA follows: TGTGCCAGCAGCCCCACCGGGACAGGGCGCACAGATACGCAGTATTTT.